This T cell receptor (beta chain) derives from a study of memory CD4+ T cells and cytomegalovirus serostatus. Study-wide background: Healthy Belgian adult donors included roughly nine CMV-positive and 24 CMV-negative people.

Using immunoSEQ multiplex PCR, the repertoire was profiled, and TCRdb retains in-frame clones only, with some absent. The profile covers some 54,000 clones, with 83% appearing a single time and about 2.1% taken by the ten largest. The sort gate was single viable CD3+CD4+CD8-CD45RO+ cells for memory CD4+ T cells. CD4+ T cells were isolated by positive magnetic selection. Study observations and caveats: CMV serostatus prediction reached median AUC approximately 0.96, or 0.89 with US-trained model.

Notes on this clone: Antigen unknown.

Per germline, CDR1 SEHNR and CDR2 FQNEAQ (reference sequence). The length of the CDR3 is 13 residues. The V and J ends lost 1 base and 8 bases respectively, with 11 bases between them. Sequencing used memory CD4+ T cells from blood. The rearrangement links TRBV7-9 to TRBJ1-2, with D unresolved. The sequence was collected from an adult in good health and CMV-seropositive. CDR3 bases: TGTGCCAGCAGCTTAGGGGAACAGAGAGGCTACACCTTC. Translating gives CASSLGEQRGYTF.